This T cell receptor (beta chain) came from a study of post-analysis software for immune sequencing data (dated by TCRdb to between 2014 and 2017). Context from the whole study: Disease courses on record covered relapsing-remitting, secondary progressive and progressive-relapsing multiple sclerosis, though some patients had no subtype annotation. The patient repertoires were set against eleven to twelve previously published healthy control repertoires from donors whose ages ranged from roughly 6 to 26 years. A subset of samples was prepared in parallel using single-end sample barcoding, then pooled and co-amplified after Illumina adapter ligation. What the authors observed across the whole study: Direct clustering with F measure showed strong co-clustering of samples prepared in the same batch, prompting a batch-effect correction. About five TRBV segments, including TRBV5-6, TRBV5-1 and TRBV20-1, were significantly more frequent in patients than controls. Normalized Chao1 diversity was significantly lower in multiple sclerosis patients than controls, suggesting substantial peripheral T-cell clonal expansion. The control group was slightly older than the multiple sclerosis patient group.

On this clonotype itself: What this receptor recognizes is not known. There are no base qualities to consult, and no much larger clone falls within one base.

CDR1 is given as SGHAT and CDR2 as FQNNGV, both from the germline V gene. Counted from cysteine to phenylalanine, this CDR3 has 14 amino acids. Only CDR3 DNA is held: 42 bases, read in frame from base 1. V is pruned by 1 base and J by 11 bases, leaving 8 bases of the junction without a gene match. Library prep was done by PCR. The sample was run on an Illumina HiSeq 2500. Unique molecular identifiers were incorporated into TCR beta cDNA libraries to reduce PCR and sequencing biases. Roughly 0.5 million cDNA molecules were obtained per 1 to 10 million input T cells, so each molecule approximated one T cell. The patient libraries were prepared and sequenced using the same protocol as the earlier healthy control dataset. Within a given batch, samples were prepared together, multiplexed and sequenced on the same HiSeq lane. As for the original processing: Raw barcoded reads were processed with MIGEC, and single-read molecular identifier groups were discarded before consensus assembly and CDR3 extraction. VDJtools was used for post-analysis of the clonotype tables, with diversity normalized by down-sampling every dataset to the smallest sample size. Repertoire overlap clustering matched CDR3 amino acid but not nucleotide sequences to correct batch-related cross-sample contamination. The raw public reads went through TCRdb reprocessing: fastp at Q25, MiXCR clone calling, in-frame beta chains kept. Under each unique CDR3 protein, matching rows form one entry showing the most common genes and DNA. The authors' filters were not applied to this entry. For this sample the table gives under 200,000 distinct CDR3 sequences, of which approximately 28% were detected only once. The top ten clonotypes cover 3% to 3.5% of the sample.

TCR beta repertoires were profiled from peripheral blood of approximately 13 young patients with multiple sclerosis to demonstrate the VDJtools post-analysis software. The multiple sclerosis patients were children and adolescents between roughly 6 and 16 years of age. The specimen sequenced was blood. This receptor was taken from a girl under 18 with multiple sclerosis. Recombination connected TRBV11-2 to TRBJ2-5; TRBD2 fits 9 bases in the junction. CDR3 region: CASSLVRGGLGQYF. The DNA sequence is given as TGTGCCAGCAGCTTAGTGCGGGGGGGCCTCGGGCAGTACTTC.